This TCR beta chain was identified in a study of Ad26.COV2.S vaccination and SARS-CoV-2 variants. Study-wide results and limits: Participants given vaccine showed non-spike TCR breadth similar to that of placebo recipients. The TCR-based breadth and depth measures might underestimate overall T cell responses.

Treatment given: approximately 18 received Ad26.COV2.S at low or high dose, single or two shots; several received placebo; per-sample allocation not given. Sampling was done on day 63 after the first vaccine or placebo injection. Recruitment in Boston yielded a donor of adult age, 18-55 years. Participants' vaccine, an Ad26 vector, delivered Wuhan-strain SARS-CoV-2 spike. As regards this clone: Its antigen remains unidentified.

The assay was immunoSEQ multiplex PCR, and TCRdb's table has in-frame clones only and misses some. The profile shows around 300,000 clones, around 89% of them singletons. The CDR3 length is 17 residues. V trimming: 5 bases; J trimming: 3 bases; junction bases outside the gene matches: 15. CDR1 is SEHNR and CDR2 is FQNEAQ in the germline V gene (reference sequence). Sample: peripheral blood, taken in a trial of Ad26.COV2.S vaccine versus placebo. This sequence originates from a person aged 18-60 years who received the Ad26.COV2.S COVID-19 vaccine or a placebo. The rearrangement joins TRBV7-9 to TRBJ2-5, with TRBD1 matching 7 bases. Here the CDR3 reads CASSLGYRDRKKETQYF. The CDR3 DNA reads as TGTGCCAGCAGCCTAGGTTATAGGGACAGAAAAAAAGAGACCCAGTACTTC.